These 13 T cell receptor beta chains originate from one sample sequenced in a study of early T cells in non-severe SARS-CoV-2 infection. From the 5' RACE reads, TCRdb called clonotypes with MiXCR, one entry per CDR3 protein. Among 55,000 to 65,000 distinct CDR3 sequences, around 12% were seen once, and the ten largest hold roughly 4%. Sample: whole blood. Receptors were obtained from an adult who was a healthcare worker with PCR-confirmed SARS-CoV-2 infection or an uninfected control (not recorded which).

This clonotype was detected many times. The chain carries TRBV20-1 and TRBJ2-3; TRBD2 aligns across 12 bases. V dropped 2 bases and J dropped 6; count of bases not matched to a gene: 3. The CDR3 covers 14 residues. Germline V gene data show CDR1 as DFQATT and CDR2 as SNEGSKA (reference sequence). In DNA, the CDR3 is TGCAGTGCTAGACTAGCGGGGGGGCTGGATACGCAGTATTTT. Translated, it gives CSARLAGGLDTQYF.

This clonotype was recorded many times. The gene calls are TRBV5-3 and TRBJ2-4; 14 nucleotides align to TRBD2. TRBV5-3 is an ORF, with its function uncertain. The CDR3 extends over 18 amino acids. V was pared by 5 bases and J by 3 bases, with 10 bases of the junction left unmatched. CDR3 DNA: TGTGCCAGAAGGGCCGGGACTAGCGGGAGTAACGGCAAAAACATTCAGTACTTC. Translating gives CARRAGTSGSNGKNIQYF.

This rearrangement joins TRBV30 to TRBJ2-2; D not resolved. The V end was cut by 3 bases, the J end by 0 bases, with 14 bases between. The CDR3 loop spans 16 amino acids. Looked up from germline, CDR1 is GTSNPN and CDR2 is SVGIG (reference sequence). Here the CDR3 DNA reads TGTGCCTGGAGCGCCCCCGATAGCACGAACACCGGGGAGCTGTTTTTT. The encoded protein is CAWSAPDSTNTGELFF. The complete variable domain, with remaining parts taken from reference TRBV30 and TRBJ2-2, reads SQTIHQWPATLVQPVGSPLSLECTVEGTSNPNLYWYRQAAGRGLQLLFYSVGIGQISSEVPQNLSASRPQDRQFILSSKKLLLSDSGFYLCAWSAPDSTNTGELFFGEGSRLTVL.

A few counts support this clonotype. The chain is built from TRBV6-1 and TRBJ2-2, with 7 bases identical to TRBD2. The V gene's germline CDR1 is MNHNS and CDR2 SASEGT. This CDR3 has 18 residues. Trimming removed 2 bases from V and 7 bases from J; junction bases left unmatched: 16. The CDR3 bases are TGTGCCAGCAGTGAATTTACTGCGGGAGTGATGAAAGGCGGGGAGCTGTTTTTT. Translation gives CASSEFTAGVMKGGELFF.

At least ten counts were recorded for this clonotype. This chain links TRBV28 with TRBJ1-5, with D tentatively TRBD1 (6 bases). V was cut by 6 bases and J by 0 bases, with 18 bases left in between. The CDR3 length is 17 residues. The germline V gene encodes CDR1 MDHEN and CDR2 SYDVKM. In DNA, the CDR3 is TGTGCCAGCAGACAAAGATCCAGGGGATATAGCAATCAGCCCCAGCATTTT. It encodes CASRQRSRGYSNQPQHF.

V gene TRBV20-1 combines with J gene TRBJ2-5; TRBD2 is a possible D gene (5 bases). Looked up from germline, CDR1 is DFQATT and CDR2 is SNEGSKA (reference sequence). V was clipped by 2 bases and J by 5 bases, with 21 bases between them. The CDR3 consists of 16 residues. In DNA, the CDR3 is TGCAGTGCTAGATATGGGTTGTCCTCGGGGATGGAGACCCAGTACTTC. It yields the protein CSARYGLSSGMETQYF.

This clonotype appeared a few times. The V and J genes are TRBV15 and TRBJ2-7, with D perhaps TRBD1 or TRBD2 (6 bases each). The CDR3 is made up of 14 amino acids. CDR1 is LNHNV, CDR2 YYDKDF, per germline (reference sequence). V gave up 3 bases and J gave up 3 bases, with 12 bases separating them. The chain's CDR3 is CATSRGGTNYEQYF. CDR3 coding DNA: TGTGCCACCAGCAGGGGCGGGACAAACTACGAGCAGTACTTC.

This clonotype showed up many times. The rearrangement links TRBV6-5 to TRBJ1-1; 8 nucleotides agree with TRBD1. With V trimmed by 5 bases and J by 3 bases, 8 bases remained unmatched. The CDR3 has 15 amino acids. In germline, CDR1 is MNHEY, CDR2 SVGAGI. The CDR3 DNA follows: TGTGCCAGCAGTCCCCCTGACAGGGGACACACTGAAGCTTTCTTT. This gives the protein CASSPPDRGHTEAFF.

This clonotype was counted only a few times. The chain uses TRBV19 and TRBJ2-2, with 9 bases that match TRBD1. Germline CDR1 is LNHDA and CDR2 is SQIVND (reference sequence). The CDR3 length is 16 residues. Trimming took 6 bases from V and 7 from J; bases not matched to a gene: 12. The CDR3 sequence is CASRGGTGSRIGELFF. In DNA, the CDR3 is TGTGCCAGTAGGGGGGGGACAGGGTCCCGCATCGGGGAGCTGTTTTTT.

The rearrangement links TRBV6-6 to TRBJ2-3, with TRBD2 identical over 14 bases. Germline V CDR1 and CDR2: MNHNY, SVGAGI (reference sequence). With V trimmed by 5 bases and J by 0 bases, 13 bases remained unmatched. The CDR3 covers 20 residues. As DNA, the CDR3 is TGTGCCAGCAGTCCCCACGGACTAGCGGGAGGACCATCTAGCACAGATACGCAGTATTTT. It is translated as CASSPHGLAGGPSSTDTQYF.

This clonotype was recorded a few times. The rearrangement uses TRBV28 and TRBJ1-4; 8 nucleotides match TRBD1. The V gene's germline CDR1 is MDHEN and CDR2 SYDVKM. The CDR3 extends over 15 amino acids. J was trimmed by 8 bases and V by 6 bases; bases with no gene match: 11. In DNA form, the CDR3 reads TGTGCCAGCAGAGGCAGGGGGCTAGGAGGGGAAAAACTGTTTTTT. Translated: CASRGRGLGGEKLFF.

This clonotype was detected ten times or more. This sequence joins TRBV18 and TRBJ1-1; D is unclear. CDR3 length equals 16 residues. Trimming pared 0 bases from V and 7 bases from J, leaving 18 bases between. From germline, CDR1 is KGHSH and CDR2 LQKENI. The CDR3, as DNA: TGTGCCAGCTCACCACCGGGCAGGCTTAGCGGTGGTGAAGCTTTCTTT. Protein: CASSPPGRLSGGEAFF.

In this sample, this clonotype turned up many times. The chain has TRBV28 and TRBJ2-7; tentatively, D is TRBD2 (5 bases). This CDR3 comprises 13 residues. Germline-derived CDR1 and CDR2 are MDHEN and SYDVKM. The ends were cut back, 7 bases at V and 3 bases at J, with 13 bases in the middle. CDR3 loop: CASTLSADYEQYF. Here the CDR3 DNA reads TGTGCCAGCACCCTATCAGCGGACTACGAGCAGTACTTC.